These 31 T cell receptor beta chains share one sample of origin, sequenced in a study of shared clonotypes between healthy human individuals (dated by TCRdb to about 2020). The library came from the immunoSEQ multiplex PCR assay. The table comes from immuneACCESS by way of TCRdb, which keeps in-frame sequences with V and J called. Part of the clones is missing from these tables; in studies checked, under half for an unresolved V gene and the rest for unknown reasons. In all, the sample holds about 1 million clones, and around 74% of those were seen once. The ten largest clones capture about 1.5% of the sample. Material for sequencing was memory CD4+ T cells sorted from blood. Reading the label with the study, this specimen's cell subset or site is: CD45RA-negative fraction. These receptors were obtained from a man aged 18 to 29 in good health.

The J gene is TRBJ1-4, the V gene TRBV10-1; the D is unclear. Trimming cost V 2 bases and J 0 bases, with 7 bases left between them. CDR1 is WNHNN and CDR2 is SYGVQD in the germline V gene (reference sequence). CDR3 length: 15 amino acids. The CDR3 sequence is CASSEGSATNEKLFF. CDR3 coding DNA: TGCGCCAGCAGTGAGGGCAGTGCAACTAATGAAAAACTGTTTTTT.

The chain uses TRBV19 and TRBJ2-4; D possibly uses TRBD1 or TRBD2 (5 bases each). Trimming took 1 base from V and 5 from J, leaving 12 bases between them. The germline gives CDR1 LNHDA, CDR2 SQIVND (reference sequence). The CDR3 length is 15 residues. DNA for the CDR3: TGTGCCAGTAGTATAGGGGGCAGGACTCAAAACATTCAGTACTTC. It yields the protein CASSIGGRTQNIQYF. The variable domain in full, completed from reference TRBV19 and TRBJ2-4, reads DGGITQSPKYLFRKEGQNVTLSCEQNLNHDAMYWYRQDPGQGLRLIYYSQIVNDFQKGDIAEGYSVSREKKESFPLTVTSAQKNPTAFYLCASSIGGRTQNIQYFGAGTRLSVL.

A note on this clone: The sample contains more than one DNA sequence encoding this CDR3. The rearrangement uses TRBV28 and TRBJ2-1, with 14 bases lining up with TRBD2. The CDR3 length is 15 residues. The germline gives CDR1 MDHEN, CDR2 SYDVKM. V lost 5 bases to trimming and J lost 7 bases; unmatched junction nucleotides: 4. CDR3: CASSPTSGGGNEQFF. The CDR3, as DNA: TGTGCCAGCAGTCCGACTAGCGGGGGGGGAAATGAGCAGTTCTTC.

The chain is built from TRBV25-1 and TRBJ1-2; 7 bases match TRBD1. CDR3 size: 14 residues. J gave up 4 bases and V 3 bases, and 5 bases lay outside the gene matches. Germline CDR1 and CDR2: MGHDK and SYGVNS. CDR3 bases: TGTGCCAGCAGTGAGGCACAGGGGAGCTATGGCTACACCTTC. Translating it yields CASSEAQGSYGYTF.

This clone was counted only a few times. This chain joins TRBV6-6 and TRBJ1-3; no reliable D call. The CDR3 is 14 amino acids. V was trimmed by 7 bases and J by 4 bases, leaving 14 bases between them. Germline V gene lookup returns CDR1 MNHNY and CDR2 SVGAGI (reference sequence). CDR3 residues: CASTAQVGGNTIYF. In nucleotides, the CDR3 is TGTGCCAGCACCGCACAAGTCGGGGGAAACACCATATATTTT.

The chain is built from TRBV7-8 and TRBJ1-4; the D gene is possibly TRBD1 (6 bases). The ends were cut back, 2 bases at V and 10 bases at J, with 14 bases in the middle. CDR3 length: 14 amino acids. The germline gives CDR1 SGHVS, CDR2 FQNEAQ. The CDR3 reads CASSLQAGDGKLFF. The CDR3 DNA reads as TGTGCCAGCAGCTTACAGGCAGGGGACGGAAAACTGTTTTTT.

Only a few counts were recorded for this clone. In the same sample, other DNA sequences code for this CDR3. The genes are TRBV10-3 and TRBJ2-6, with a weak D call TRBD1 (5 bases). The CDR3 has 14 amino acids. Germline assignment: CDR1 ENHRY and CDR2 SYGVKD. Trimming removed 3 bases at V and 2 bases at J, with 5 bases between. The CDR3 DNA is TGTGCCATCAGTGACAGGGCTGGGGCCAACGTCCTGACTTTC. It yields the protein CAISDRAGANVLTF.

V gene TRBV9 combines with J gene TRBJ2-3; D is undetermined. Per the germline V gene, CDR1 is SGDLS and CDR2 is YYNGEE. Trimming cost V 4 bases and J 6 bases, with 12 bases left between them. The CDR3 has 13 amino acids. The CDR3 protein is CASSSGPRDTQYF. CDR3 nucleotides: TGTGCCAGCAGCTCGGGCCCTCGCGATACGCAGTATTTT.

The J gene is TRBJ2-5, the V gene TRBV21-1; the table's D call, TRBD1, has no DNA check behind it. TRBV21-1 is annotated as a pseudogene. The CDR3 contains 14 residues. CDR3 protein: CASNQGTGEETQYF. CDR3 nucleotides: TGTGCCAGCAACCAAGGGACAGGGGAGGAGACCCAGTACTTC.

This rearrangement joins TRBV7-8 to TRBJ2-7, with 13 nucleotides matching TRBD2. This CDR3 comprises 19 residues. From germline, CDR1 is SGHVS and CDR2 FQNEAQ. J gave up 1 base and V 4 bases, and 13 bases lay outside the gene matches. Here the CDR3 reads CASSSPRVGLAGESYEQYF. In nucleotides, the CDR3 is TGTGCCAGCAGCTCACCACGTGTTGGACTAGCGGGGGAATCCTACGAGCAGTACTTC.

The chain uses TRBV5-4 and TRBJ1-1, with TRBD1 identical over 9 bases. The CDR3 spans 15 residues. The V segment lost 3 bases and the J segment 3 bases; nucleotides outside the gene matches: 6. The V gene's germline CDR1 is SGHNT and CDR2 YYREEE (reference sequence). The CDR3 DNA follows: TGTGCCAGCAGCTCCCCCGGGACAGGGCACACTGAAGCTTTCTTT. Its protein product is CASSSPGTGHTEAFF.

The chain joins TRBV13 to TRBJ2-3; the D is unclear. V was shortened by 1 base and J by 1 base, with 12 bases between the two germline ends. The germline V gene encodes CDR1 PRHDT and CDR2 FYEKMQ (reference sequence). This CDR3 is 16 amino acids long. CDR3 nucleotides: TGTGCCAGCAGCTTAGAGGGCAGTCGGGGCACAGATACGCAGTATTTT. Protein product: CASSLEGSRGTDTQYF.

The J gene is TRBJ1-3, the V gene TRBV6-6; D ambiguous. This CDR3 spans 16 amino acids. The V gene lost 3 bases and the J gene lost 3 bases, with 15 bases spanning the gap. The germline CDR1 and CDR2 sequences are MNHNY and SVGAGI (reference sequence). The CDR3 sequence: CASSYTREGHGNTIYF. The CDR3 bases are TGTGCCAGCAGTTATACCCGAGAGGGCCATGGAAACACCATATATTTT.

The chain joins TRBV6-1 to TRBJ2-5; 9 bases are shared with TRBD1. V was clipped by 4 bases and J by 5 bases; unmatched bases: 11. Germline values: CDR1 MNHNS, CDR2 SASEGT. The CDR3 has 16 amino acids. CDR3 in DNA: TGTGCCAGCAGTGCCCGGACAGGGGTCATAAGGGAGACCCAGTACTTC. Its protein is CASSARTGVIRETQYF.

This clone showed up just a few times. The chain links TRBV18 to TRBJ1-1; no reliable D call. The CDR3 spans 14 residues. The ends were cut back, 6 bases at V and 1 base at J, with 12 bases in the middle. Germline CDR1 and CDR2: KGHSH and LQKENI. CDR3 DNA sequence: TGTGCCAGCTCGCCGGCCTCCAGGAACACTGAAGCTTTCTTT. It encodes CASSPASRNTEAFF.

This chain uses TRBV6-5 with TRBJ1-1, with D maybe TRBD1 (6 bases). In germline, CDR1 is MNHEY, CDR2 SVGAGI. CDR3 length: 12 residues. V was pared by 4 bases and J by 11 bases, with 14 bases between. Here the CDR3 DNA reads TGTGCCAGCAGTTCCCCGGGGGCAGACGCTTTCTTT. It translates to CASSSPGADAFF.

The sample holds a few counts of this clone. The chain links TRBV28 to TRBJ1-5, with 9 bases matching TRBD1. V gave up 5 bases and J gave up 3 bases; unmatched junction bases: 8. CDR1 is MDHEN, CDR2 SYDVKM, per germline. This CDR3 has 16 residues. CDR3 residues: CASSGQGQGTNQPQHF. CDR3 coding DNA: TGTGCCAGCAGTGGCCAGGGACAGGGTACCAATCAGCCCCAGCATTTT.

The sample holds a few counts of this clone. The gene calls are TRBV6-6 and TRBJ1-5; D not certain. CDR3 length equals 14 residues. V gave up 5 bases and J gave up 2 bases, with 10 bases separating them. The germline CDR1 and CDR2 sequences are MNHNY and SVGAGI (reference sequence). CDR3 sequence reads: CASSTSGGNQPQHF. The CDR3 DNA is TGTGCCAGCAGTACCTCTGGAGGCAATCAGCCCCAGCATTTT.

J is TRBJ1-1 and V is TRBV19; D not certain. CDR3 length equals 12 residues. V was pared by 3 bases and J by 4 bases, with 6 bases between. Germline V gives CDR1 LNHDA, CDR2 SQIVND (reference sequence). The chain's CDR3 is CASSIGRTEAFF. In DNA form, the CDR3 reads TGTGCCAGTAGTATTGGGCGCACTGAAGCTTTCTTT.

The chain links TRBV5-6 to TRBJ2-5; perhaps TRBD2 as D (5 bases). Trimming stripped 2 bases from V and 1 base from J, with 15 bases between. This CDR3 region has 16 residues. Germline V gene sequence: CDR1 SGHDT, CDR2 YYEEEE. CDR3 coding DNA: TGTGCCAGCAGCTTAAGGTGGTTAGGAGGCCAAGAGACCCAGTACTTC. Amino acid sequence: CASSLRWLGGQETQYF.

CDR3 DNA sequence: TGTGCCAGCAGTGATCGGGGTCAAGGGCCATCCTATAATTCACCCCTCCACTTT. This sequence encodes CASSDRGQGPSYNSPLHF. The chain is built from TRBV2 and TRBJ1-6, with no clear D. This CDR3 spans 18 amino acids. Trimming took 3 bases from V and 1 from J, leaving 16 bases between them. Germline V gene sequence: CDR1 SNHLY, CDR2 FYNNEI.

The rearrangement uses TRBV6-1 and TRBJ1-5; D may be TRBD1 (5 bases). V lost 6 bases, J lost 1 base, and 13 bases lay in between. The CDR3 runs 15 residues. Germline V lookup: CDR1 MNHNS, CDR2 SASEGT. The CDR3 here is CASSGWGASNQPQHF. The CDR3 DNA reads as TGTGCCAGCAGCGGGTGGGGCGCAAGCAATCAGCCCCAGCATTTT.

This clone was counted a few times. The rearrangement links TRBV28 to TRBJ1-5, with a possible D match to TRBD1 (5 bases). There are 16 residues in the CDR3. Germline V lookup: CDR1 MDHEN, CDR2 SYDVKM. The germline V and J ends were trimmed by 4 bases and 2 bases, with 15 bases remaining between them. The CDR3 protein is CASSSVGEKRNQPQHF. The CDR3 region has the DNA TGTGCCAGCAGTTCGGTAGGGGAGAAGCGCAATCAGCCCCAGCATTTT.

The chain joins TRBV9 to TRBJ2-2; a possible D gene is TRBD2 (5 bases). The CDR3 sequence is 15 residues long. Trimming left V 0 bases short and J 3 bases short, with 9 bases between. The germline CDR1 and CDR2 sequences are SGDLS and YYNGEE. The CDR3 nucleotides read TGTGCCAGCAGCGTAGTGGGTAGCGACACCGGGGAGCTGTTTTTT. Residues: CASSVVGSDTGELFF.

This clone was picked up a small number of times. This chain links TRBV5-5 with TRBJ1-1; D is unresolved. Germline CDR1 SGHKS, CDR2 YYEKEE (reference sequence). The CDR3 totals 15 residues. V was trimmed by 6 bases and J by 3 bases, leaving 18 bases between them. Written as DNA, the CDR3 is TGTGCCAGCATTAAAGGAGGGTCCCTGCACACTGAAGCTTTCTTT. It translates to CASIKGGSLHTEAFF.

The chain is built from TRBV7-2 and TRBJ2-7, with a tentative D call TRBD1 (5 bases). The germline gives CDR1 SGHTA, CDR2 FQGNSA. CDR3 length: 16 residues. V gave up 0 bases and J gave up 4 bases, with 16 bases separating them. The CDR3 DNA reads TGTGCCAGCAGCTTAGCGGGAACAGGCGGCGGATACGAGCAGTACTTC. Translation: CASSLAGTGGGYEQYF.

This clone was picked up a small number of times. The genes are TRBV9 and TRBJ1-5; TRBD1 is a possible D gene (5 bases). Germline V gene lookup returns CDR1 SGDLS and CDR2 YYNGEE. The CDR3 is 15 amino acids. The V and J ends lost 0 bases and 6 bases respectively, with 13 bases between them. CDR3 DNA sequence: TGTGCCAGCAGCGTAGCCGGGGACCCCTTTCAGCCCCAGCATTTT. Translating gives CASSVAGDPFQPQHF.

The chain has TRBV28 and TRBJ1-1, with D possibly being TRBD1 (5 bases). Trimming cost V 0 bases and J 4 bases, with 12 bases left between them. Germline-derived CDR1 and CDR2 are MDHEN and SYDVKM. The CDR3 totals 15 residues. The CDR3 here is CASSLWRGSVTEAFF. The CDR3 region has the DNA TGTGCCAGCAGTTTATGGCGGGGGAGTGTCACTGAAGCTTTCTTT.

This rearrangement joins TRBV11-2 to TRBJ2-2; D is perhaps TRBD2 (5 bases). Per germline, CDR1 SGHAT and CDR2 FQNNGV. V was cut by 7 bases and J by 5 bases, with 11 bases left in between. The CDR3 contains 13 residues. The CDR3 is CASKERYTGELFF. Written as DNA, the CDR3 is TGTGCCAGCAAGGAGCGGTATACCGGGGAGCTGTTTTTT.

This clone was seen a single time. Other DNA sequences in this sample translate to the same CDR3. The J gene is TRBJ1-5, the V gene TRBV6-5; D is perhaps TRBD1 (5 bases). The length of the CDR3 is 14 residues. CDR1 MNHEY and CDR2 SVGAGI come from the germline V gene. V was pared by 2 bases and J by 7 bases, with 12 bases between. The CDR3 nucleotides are TGTGCCAGCAGTTACGGGCAGGGTTACCAGCCCCAGCATTTT. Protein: CASSYGQGYQPQHF.

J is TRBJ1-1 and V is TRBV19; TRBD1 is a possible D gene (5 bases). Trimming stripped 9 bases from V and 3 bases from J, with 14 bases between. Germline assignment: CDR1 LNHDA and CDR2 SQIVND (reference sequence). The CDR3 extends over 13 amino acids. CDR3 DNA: TGTGCCAGCGTGGGGGATATCCACACTGAAGCTTTCTTT. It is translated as CASVGDIHTEAFF.